This record concerns one T cell receptor (beta chain) sequence. The sample comes from a study of blood T cell repertoires in COVID-19. Study-wide context: Samples representing acute and convalescent COVID-19 were sourced from the United States, Italy and Spain. PBMCs, B-cell-depleted T cells, or T cells provided the cDNA or gDNA that made up the material.

In the original analysis: Amplification of reference gene primers was used by the study to estimate nucleated cell counts. This table comes from immunoSEQ multiplex PCR, and its TCRdb copy is limited to in-frame clones, with some not included. The D gene and trimming were derived from the DNA, and the V and J assignments and clone size from that table. The top ten clones hold 1.3% of a sample with approximately 52,000 clones, 86% of them seen once. Between the trimmed V and J ends, which lost 2 bases and 1 base, there was a span of 4 bases. The germline CDR1 and CDR2 sequences are PRHDT and FYEKMQ (reference sequence). The CDR3 is 13 amino acids.

The chain is built from TRBV13 and TRBJ2-3; D is unresolved. Source material: peripheral blood. This TCR was recovered from a man in his sixties with acute or convalescent COVID-19. The CDR3 here is CASSLYGTDTQYF. In DNA form, the CDR3 reads TGTGCCAGCAGCTTATATGGCACAGATACGCAGTATTTT.